Shown below are 5 T cell receptor beta chains from a single sample sequenced in a study of early T cells in non-severe SARS-CoV-2 infection (dated by TCRdb to 2020 to 2023). The protocol used for the library was 5' RACE. Instrument used: NextSeq 500. Using fastp trimming at Q25 and MiXCR clonotype assembly, TCRdb reanalyzed the public sequencing data and kept in-frame beta chains. Under each unique CDR3 protein, matching rows form one entry showing the most common genes and DNA. Recorded for this sample are tens of thousands of distinct CDR3 sequences; 10% to 15% of them occurred a single time. Approximately 9.1% of the sample belongs to the ten largest clones. The sample consisted of whole blood. These TCRs come from an adult who was a healthcare worker with PCR-confirmed SARS-CoV-2 infection or an uninfected control (not recorded which).

This clonotype has a count of ten or more. This chain joins TRBV5-5 and TRBJ1-2; 10 bases line up with TRBD1. The germline V gene has CDR1 SGHKS and CDR2 YYEKEE (reference sequence). Losses at the gene ends were 4 bases for V and 4 bases for J; bases not matched to a gene: 4. The CDR3 is 14 residues long. The CDR3, as DNA: TGTGCCAGCAGCCTGGGGACAGGGGCCTATGGCTACACCTTC. It encodes CASSLGTGAYGYTF.

This clonotype was detected only a few times. One junction end does not reproduce the germline sequence, and a read error may be involved. The V call is TRBV7-7, the J call TRBJ2-3, with 7 bases fitting TRBD1. Germline V gene data show CDR1 as SSHAT and CDR2 as FNYEAQ (reference sequence). The CDR3 has 15 residues. The CDR3 is CASSYGTGGTDTQYF. Written as DNA, the CDR3 is TGTGCTAGCAGCTACGGTACAGGGGGCACAGATACGCAGTATTTT.

This clonotype was seen repeatedly, ten times or more. V usage is TRBV24-1 and J usage is TRBJ1-1; D is perhaps TRBD1 (5 bases). There are 15 residues in the CDR3. V was trimmed by 3 bases and J by 1 base, leaving 11 bases between them. CDR1 KGHDR and CDR2 SFDVKD come from the germline V gene. The CDR3 DNA sequence: TGTGCCACCAGTGATCCCGACAGCCCGAACACTGAAGCTTTCTTT. Translated: CATSDPDSPNTEAFF.

V and J are TRBV29-1 and TRBJ1-1; 8 bases agree with TRBD1. The J segment lost 4 bases and the V segment lost 2 bases, leaving 6 bases of the junction unmatched. The V gene's germline CDR1 is SQVTM and CDR2 ANQGSEA. CDR3 length equals 14 residues. The DNA of the CDR3 is TGCAGCGTTGAAACGAGGACAGGGTCCACTGAAGCTTTCTTT. This encodes CSVETRTGSTEAFF.

J is TRBJ1-1 and V is TRBV9; D not resolved. V was cut by 10 bases and J by 9 bases, with 19 bases left in between. This CDR3 contains 12 residues. Germline-derived CDR1 and CDR2 are SGDLS and YYNGEE. The CDR3 loop reads CARTRRELKAFF. Written as DNA, the CDR3 is TGTGCCCGTACGAGGAGGGAATTGAAAGCTTTCTTT.